The entry that follows covers one TCR beta chain sequence. Its antigen is unidentified. This sample is drawn from a study of radiotherapy plus CTLA-4 blockade in lung cancer. Study details: There were objective responses in roughly 17% of patients, and roughly 33% had disease control. Study findings and constraints: Strongest reported response predictors: early blood clone changes and post-radiation interferon-beta.

The protocol was immunoSEQ multiplex PCR, while the TCRdb copy is restricted to in-frame clones and leaves out a portion. The sample lists 75,000 to 95,000 clones; approximately 80% were seen once. Germline V gene lookup returns CDR1 LNHDA and CDR2 SQIVND (reference sequence). The V end lost 7 bases, the J end lost 0 bases, and 16 bases lay between the germline ends. CDR3 length: 16 residues. The source of this sequence is a human donor with non-small cell lung cancer that progressed on radiotherapy plus ipilimumab. Sample: peripheral blood, taken from a patient treated with radiotherapy plus ipilimumab. This chain joins TRBV19 and TRBJ1-3; possible D gene TRBD1, 6 bases. CDR3 in DNA: TGTGCCAGTAAGGGACAAAGGGCGGCCTCTGGAAACACCATATATTTT. The encoded protein is CASKGQRAASGNTIYF.